The sequence of this T cell receptor beta chain was determined in a study of blood T cell repertoires in COVID-19. CDR3 length: 13 amino acids. With V trimmed by 1 base and J by 3 bases, 0 bases remained unmatched. Germline V lookup: CDR1 SGHKS, CDR2 YYEKEE (reference sequence). Generated by immunoSEQ multiplex PCR, the TCRdb table keeps only in-frame clones and is missing some. The profile shows approximately 15,000 clones, around 80% of them singletons. What was sequenced was peripheral blood. The source is a human donor in a cohort sampled during active COVID-19. This chain connects TRBV5-5 to TRBJ1-1, with 7 bases fitting TRBD1. The CDR3 here is CASSLQGDTEAFF. The CDR3 DNA follows: TGTGCCAGCAGCTTGCAGGGGGACACTGAAGCTTTCTTT.